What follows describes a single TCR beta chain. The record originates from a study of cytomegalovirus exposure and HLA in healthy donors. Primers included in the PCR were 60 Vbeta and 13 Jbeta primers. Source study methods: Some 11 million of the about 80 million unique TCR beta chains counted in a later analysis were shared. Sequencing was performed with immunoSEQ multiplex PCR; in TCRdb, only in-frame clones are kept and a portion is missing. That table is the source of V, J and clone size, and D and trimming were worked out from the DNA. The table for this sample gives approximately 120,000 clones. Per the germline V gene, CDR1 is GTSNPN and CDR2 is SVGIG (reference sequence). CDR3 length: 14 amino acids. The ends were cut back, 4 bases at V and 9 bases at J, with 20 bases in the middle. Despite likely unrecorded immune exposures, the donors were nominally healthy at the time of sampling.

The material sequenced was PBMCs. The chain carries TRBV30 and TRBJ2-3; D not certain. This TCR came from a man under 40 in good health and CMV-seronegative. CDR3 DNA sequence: TGTGCCTGGAAAGGCGTCGGAGCTTACCCCACGCAGTATTTT. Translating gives CAWKGVGAYPTQYF.